Here is one TCR beta chain with its context. Antigen: not known. This specimen belongs to a study of Ad26.COV2.S vaccination and SARS-CoV-2 variants. The sample's treatment: some 20 received Ad26.COV2.S at low or high dose, single or two shots; a few received placebo; per-sample allocation not given. Collection of samples fell on day 63 after the first vaccine or placebo injection. Cohort 1b enrolled adults aged 18-55 years in Boston. After removal of 0 bases from V and 8 bases from J, the junction contained 10 bases not matched to a gene. Germline CDR1 reads MNHNY; CDR2 reads SVGAGI (reference sequence). This CDR3 region has 16 residues. Study-level results: People given the vaccine had a wider spike-specific TCR breadth than placebo recipients did. Total T cell responses may have been underestimated by the TCR breadth and depth analyses. Once vaccination had occurred, spike-specific CD8+ and CD4+ T cell responses reportedly showed substantial breadth.

Here immunoSEQ multiplex PCR was the method, and the copy in TCRdb shows in-frame clones only, minus some. The repertoire includes around 300,000 clones, around nine tenths of them detected once, and around 5% sits in the top ten. The receptor's source is a person aged 18 to 59 who received the Ad26.COV2.S COVID-19 vaccine or a placebo. V and J are TRBV6-6 and TRBJ1-5, with 7 positions matching TRBD1. The specimen comprised peripheral blood, sampled in a trial of Ad26.COV2.S vaccine versus placebo. CDR3 residues: CASSYSDGRGGEPQHF. CDR3 DNA: TGTGCCAGCAGTTACTCGGACGGCAGGGGGGGGGAGCCCCAGCATTTT.